These 9 T cell receptor beta chains were sequenced from one sample in a study of radiotherapy plus CTLA-4 blockade in lung cancer. Profiling relied on immunoSEQ multiplex PCR, and the TCRdb table lists in-frame clones only, not all of them. The profile covers 47,000 or so clones, with approximately 81% appearing a single time and about a quarter taken by the ten largest. The sequenced sample was peripheral blood, obtained from a patient treated with radiotherapy plus ipilimumab. The source of these receptors is a human donor with non-small cell lung cancer whose response to radiotherapy plus ipilimumab could not be evaluated.

The chain has TRBV9 and TRBJ2-1; 11 bases are a match to TRBD2. Germline assignment: CDR1 SGDLS and CDR2 YYNGEE. The V segment lost 5 bases and the J segment 4 bases; nucleotides outside the gene matches: 8. The CDR3 runs to 16 residues. This CDR3 reads CASSVSLAGGYNEQFF. CDR3 bases: TGTGCCAGCAGTGTTTCTCTAGCGGGAGGTTACAATGAGCAGTTCTTC.

The chain carries TRBV15 and TRBJ1-4; D might be TRBD1 (6 bases). Trimming removed 0 bases from V and 6 bases from J, with 14 bases in between. Per germline, CDR1 LNHNV and CDR2 YYDKDF (reference sequence). The CDR3 covers 16 residues. For the CDR3, the DNA is TGTGCCACCAGCAGAGATAGAGCCGCAGGGGATGAAAAACTGTTTTTT. Encoded protein: CATSRDRAAGDEKLFF.

This clone has just a few counts. V and J are TRBV4-3 and TRBJ1-1, with TRBD1 matching over 7 bases. Trimming took 0 bases from V and 10 from J; bases not matched to a gene: 2. Germline loops: CDR1 LGHNA, CDR2 YSLEER. The CDR3 consists of 12 residues. The chain's CDR3 is CASSQEGGAAFF. CDR3 nucleotide sequence: TGCGCCAGCAGCCAAGAAGGGGGCGCAGCTTTCTTT.

The chain combines TRBV7-2 with TRBJ1-1; TRBD1 agrees at 8 bases. CDR3 size: 15 residues. J gave up 4 bases and V 1 base, and 5 bases lay outside the gene matches. Per the germline V gene, CDR1 is SGHTA and CDR2 is FQGNSA. This CDR3 is CASSLEAGTGTEAFF. CDR3 in DNA: TGTGCCAGCAGCTTAGAAGCCGGGACAGGCACTGAAGCTTTCTTT.

The chain couples TRBV4-3 to TRBJ2-5, with a possible D match to TRBD1 (5 bases). Germline-derived CDR1 and CDR2 are LGHNA and YSLEER. Trimming shortened V by 0 bases and J by 4 bases, and 12 bases separated the two germline ends. CDR3 size: 15 residues. In nucleotides, the CDR3 is TGCGCCAGCAGCCAAGAATCAGGGCCCGGAGAGACCCAGTACTTC. Translation: CASSQESGPGETQYF.

V gene TRBV5-4 combines with J gene TRBJ2-7, with D maybe TRBD2 (6 bases). The germline V gene has CDR1 SGHNT and CDR2 YYREEE (reference sequence). The V gene lost 0 bases and the J gene lost 6 bases, with 16 bases spanning the gap. This CDR3 has 15 amino acids. CDR3 sequence reads: CASSLGGLASGEQYF. DNA for the CDR3: TGTGCCAGCAGCTTGGGGGGACTCGCCTCGGGCGAGCAGTACTTC.

The genes are TRBV19 and TRBJ1-5, with 11 nucleotides matching TRBD1. The CDR3 length is 16 residues. After removal of 6 bases from V and 5 bases from J, the junction contained 9 bases not matched to a gene. In germline, CDR1 is LNHDA, CDR2 SQIVND (reference sequence). The CDR3 sequence is CASRRGQGAWDQPQHF. CDR3 coding DNA: TGTGCCAGTAGACGAGGACAGGGGGCATGGGATCAGCCCCAGCATTTT.

This sequence joins TRBV19 and TRBJ2-6, with 8 nucleotides matching TRBD1. CDR1 is LNHDA, CDR2 SQIVND, per germline (reference sequence). The junction had 9 bases not matched to a gene; V was cut back by 5 bases and J by 3 bases. CDR3 length: 17 amino acids. This chain's CDR3 is CASSVGQGEVGANVLTF. CDR3 DNA: TGTGCCAGTAGTGTTGGACAGGGAGAAGTTGGGGCCAACGTCCTGACTTTC.

This clone was picked up one time. The chain has TRBV18 and TRBJ2-7; weak D call: TRBD1 (5 bases). The germline V gene encodes CDR1 KGHSH and CDR2 LQKENI. V was shortened by 5 bases and J by 2 bases, with 16 bases between the two germline ends. The CDR3 totals 15 residues. Written as DNA, the CDR3 is TGTGCCAGCTCAAGGCAGGGCCACAATACCTACGAGCAGTACTTC. This codes for CASSRQGHNTYEQYF.